These 10 T cell receptor beta chains were all obtained from the same sample, sequenced in a study of PD-L1 blockade in urothelial cancer. Generated by immunoSEQ multiplex PCR, the TCRdb table keeps only in-frame clones and is missing some. The sample contains around 130,000 clones, approximately 84% of which appear only once. Documented time point: pretreatment peripheral blood. Material: PBMCs, obtained around atezolizumab (anti-PD-L1) treatment. Every receptor here comes from a man aged 50 or older with urothelial cancer.

J is TRBJ2-1 and V is TRBV5-1; TRBD2 matches at 9 bases. Germline CDR1 SGHRS, CDR2 YFSETQ. The CDR3 runs 13 residues. V gave up 3 bases and J gave up 9 bases; unmatched junction bases: 4. The CDR3 DNA follows: TGCGCCAGCAGCTCCCCTAGCGGGGTTGAGCAGTTCTTC. Amino acids: CASSSPSGVEQFF. The full variable domain, in which reference TRBV5-1 and TRBJ2-1 provide the parts outside the CDR3, is KAGVTQTPRYLIKTRGQQVTLSCSPISGHRSVSWYQQTPGQGLQFLFEYFSETQRNKGNFPGRFSGRQFSNSRSEMNVSTLELGDSALYLCASSSPSGVEQFFGPGTRLTVL.

The chain is built from TRBV7-9 and TRBJ1-2; D not certain. Trimming removed 4 bases at V and 7 bases at J, with 19 bases between. The V gene's germline CDR1 is SEHNR and CDR2 FQNEAQ (reference sequence). The CDR3 has 15 residues. CDR3 sequence: CASSSQSGIGIGYTF. The CDR3 region has the DNA TGTGCCAGCAGCTCGCAATCGGGGATTGGAATTGGCTACACCTTC.

This chain uses TRBV4-1 with TRBJ2-3; D is undetermined. The CDR3 runs to 16 residues. Trimming removed 2 bases from V and 2 bases from J, with 14 bases in between. The germline V gene has CDR1 MGHRA and CDR2 YSYEKL. In DNA form, the CDR3 reads TGCGCCAGCAGCCAAACTGGGCTTAGTTTCACAGATACGCAGTATTTT. Its protein product is CASSQTGLSFTDTQYF.

This clone was detected only once. The CDR3 region has the DNA TGTGCCAGCAGCCCCGGAGGGACAGGGGGTTACGAGCAGTACTTC. This encodes CASSPGGTGGYEQYF. The J gene is TRBJ2-7, the V gene TRBV6-5, with TRBD1 identical over 11 bases. Germline values: CDR1 MNHEY, CDR2 SVGAGI. The CDR3 totals 15 residues. J lost 4 bases, V lost 6 bases, and 8 bases had no gene match.

The chain carries TRBV5-6 and TRBJ2-1; 14 positions match TRBD2. V lost 1 base and J lost 9; bases outside the gene matches: 6. From germline, CDR1 is SGHDT and CDR2 YYEEEE. This CDR3 contains 16 residues. The CDR3 protein is CASSLFGTSGRVEQFF. Written as DNA, the CDR3 is TGTGCCAGCAGCTTGTTTGGGACTAGCGGGAGAGTTGAGCAGTTCTTC.

This chain joins TRBV5-1 and TRBJ2-5; a weak D match, TRBD2 (6 bases). This CDR3 is 13 amino acids long. V was pared by 0 bases and J by 4 bases, with 7 bases between. CDR1 is SGHRS, CDR2 YFSETQ, per germline. CDR3 nucleotides: TGCGCCAGCAGCTTGGGGGGAGGAGAGACCCAGTACTTC. As protein: CASSLGGGETQYF.

The chain is built from TRBV28 and TRBJ1-2; maybe TRBD1 (5 bases). The CDR3 contains 14 residues. V lost 2 bases, J lost 5 bases, and 12 bases lay in between. Looked up from germline, CDR1 is MDHEN and CDR2 is SYDVKM. In nucleotides, the CDR3 is TGTGCCAGCAGTTTACGACAGCGCCGTTATGGCTACACCTTC. Its translation: CASSLRQRRYGYTF.

CDR3 DNA sequence: TGTGCCAGCAGCGTTGGACTAGCGAACGTAAATGAGCAGTTCTTC. This codes for CASSVGLANVNEQFF. The chain recombines TRBV9 with TRBJ2-1; 9 bases line up with TRBD2. CDR3 length: 15 residues. With 2 bases clipped from V and 7 bases from J, the junction kept 7 bases outside the gene matches. CDR1 is SGDLS, CDR2 YYNGEE, per germline.

The V call is TRBV5-6, the J call TRBJ1-5; D may be TRBD1 (5 bases). V was trimmed by 5 bases and J by 6 bases, leaving 12 bases between them. The CDR3 runs to 13 residues. Germline-derived CDR1 and CDR2 are SGHDT and YYEEEE. The CDR3, as DNA: TGTGCCAGCAGTCGGGGGTCGGGTCAGCCCCAGCATTTT. This encodes CASSRGSGQPQHF.

J is TRBJ2-5 and V is TRBV28; 9 bases are shared with TRBD1. With V trimmed by 4 bases and J by 5 bases, 11 bases remained unmatched. Germline CDR1 MDHEN, CDR2 SYDVKM. The CDR3 length is 16 residues. DNA for the CDR3: TGTGCCAGCAGTTACGCCGGGACAGGGTTTTCGGAGACCCAGTACTTC. Protein product: CASSYAGTGFSETQYF.